Below are 6 T cell receptor beta chains sequenced from a single sample in a study of cytomegalovirus exposure and HLA in healthy donors. PCR primers comprised 60 Vbeta and 13 Jbeta primers. Profiled with immunoSEQ multiplex PCR; TCRdb holds only in-frame clones, not every one. The sample yields 200,000 to 250,000 clones, over 65% seen once. The sample was PBMCs. The receptors come from a young man in good health and CMV-seronegative.

The rearrangement links TRBV7-3 to TRBJ2-1, with 10 bases fitting TRBD2. Looked up from germline, CDR1 is SGHTA and CDR2 is FQGTGA. The ends lost 4 bases at V and 1 base at J; junction bases unmatched: 4. The CDR3 consists of 16 residues. The CDR3 here is CASSSKREGSYNEQFF. The DNA for the CDR3 is TGTGCCAGCAGCTCGAAGCGGGAGGGGTCCTACAATGAGCAGTTCTTC.

This clone was recorded once. The rearrangement joins TRBV7-9 to TRBJ2-3; D remains ambiguous. The CDR3 sequence is 11 residues long. The V end was cut by 3 bases, the J end by 4 bases, with 2 bases between. Germline V CDR1 and CDR2: SEHNR, FQNEAQ (reference sequence). The CDR3: CASSFSDTQYF. Written as DNA, the CDR3 is TGTGCCAGCAGCTTCTCAGATACGCAGTATTTT. Complete variable domain (other parts from reference TRBV7-9 and TRBJ2-3): DTGVSQNPRHKITKRGQNVTFRCDPISEHNRLYWYRQTLGQGPEFLTYFQNEAQLEKSRLLSDRFSAERPKGSFSTLEIQRTEQGDSAMYLCASSFSDTQYFGPGTRLTVL.

The chain combines TRBV27 with TRBJ1-5; 8 nucleotides line up with TRBD1. Per the germline V gene, CDR1 is MNHEY and CDR2 is SMNVEV (reference sequence). The CDR3 has 14 amino acids. V lost 4 bases, J lost 9 bases, and 8 bases stayed unmatched. Written as DNA, the CDR3 is TGTGCCAGCAGTTCCGGACAGGGCCTAGGGCCCCAGCATTTT. Encoded protein: CASSSGQGLGPQHF.

The rearrangement uses TRBV10-1 and TRBJ2-2, with TRBD2 matching over 13 bases. This CDR3 is 15 amino acids long. V lost 10 bases, J lost 5 bases, and 7 bases stayed unmatched. The germline V gene encodes CDR1 WNHNN and CDR2 SYGVQD (reference sequence). DNA of the CDR3: TGCGCCACTGCTCCGGGACTAGCGGGGACCGGGGAGCTGTTTTTT. Amino acids: CATAPGLAGTGELFF.

V is TRBV10-3 and J is TRBJ2-1; 8 nucleotides align to TRBD2. The CDR3 extends over 15 amino acids. In germline, CDR1 is ENHRY, CDR2 SYGVKD. Germline trimming cut 5 bases from V and 4 bases from J; bases unmatched to any gene: 7. CDR3 loop: CAISPLAGVYNEQFF. The CDR3 nucleotides read TGTGCCATCAGTCCCCTAGCGGGCGTGTACAATGAGCAGTTCTTC.

V usage is TRBV5-7 and J usage is TRBJ1-4, with D hard to call. TRBV5-7 is sorted into the ORF group, with uncertain function. The CDR3 is 15 residues long. The germline V and J ends were trimmed by 4 bases and 2 bases, with 12 bases remaining between them. The CDR3 nucleotides are TGTGCCAGCAGCCTACCCCTAGGCACTAATGAAAAACTGTTTTTT. It yields the protein CASSLPLGTNEKLFF.